This TCR beta chain was sequenced for a study of T cells in localized non-small cell lung cancer. Regarding the study as a whole: Since sequencing was restricted to only one region of the tumor, intratumor heterogeneity remains a possibility. Within adjacent lung there appeared a median roughly 60 of the top 100 tumor clones. A denser population of T cells in blood accompanied longer overall survival.

This CDR3 is 16 amino acids long. Germline CDR1 is SGHTA and CDR2 is FQGNSA. J lost 2 bases, V lost 5 bases, and 3 bases had no gene match. Sequenced by immunoSEQ multiplex PCR; TCRdb stores in-frame clones only, minus some. Of 50,000 or so clones listed, about three quarters are singletons. As for this clone: The target antigen is unknown.

Sequences were derived from PBMCs, sampled before any cancer treatment. The chain is built from TRBV7-2 and TRBJ2-1, with 13 bases fitting TRBD2. The sequence was obtained from a woman aged 40-70 years with stage II lung adenocarcinoma. The CDR3 loop is CASSTSGGAPYNEQFF. CDR3 DNA sequence: TGTGCCAGCAGCACTAGCGGGGGGGCCCCCTACAATGAGCAGTTCTTC.